This TCR beta chain is from a study of blood T cells in healthy people across ages. Study details: Capturing about one barcoded beta molecule per two T cells was achieved by template switching. Study results and caveats: Comparison with aged donors showed that long-lived donors had more naive CD4+ cells and higher diversity. Expanded clonotype shifts may have been confounded, as the donors had an unknown CMV status. Unsorted PBMC material precluded a definitive naive versus antigen-experienced comparison.

A second PCR, run for roughly 7 to 12 cycles, used a sample-barcoded 5' primer plus a J-beta primer mix. MiXCR, run by TCRdb on the 5' RACE reads, gives a single entry per CDR3 protein. The sample holds roughly 1,500,000 distinct CDR3 sequences, approximately 38% seen once. J gave up 4 bases and V 3 bases, and 12 bases lay outside the gene matches. The length of the CDR3 is 17 residues. Germline CDR1 is SGHRS and CDR2 is YFSETQ. Comments on this clonotype: Antigen unknown.

This TCR derives from a woman aged 18 to 35 in good health. The chain recombines TRBV5-1 with TRBJ2-1; 8 nucleotides match TRBD1. Sequenced material: blood. The CDR3 sequence is CASSSGIRTGIYNEQFF. CDR3 DNA: TGCGCCAGCAGCTCGGGGATTCGGACAGGGATATACAATGAGCAGTTCTTC.